These 26 T cell receptor beta chains were all obtained from the same sample, sequenced in a study of T-cell memory formation after mild COVID-19. MiXCR, run by TCRdb on the 5' RACE reads, gives a single entry per CDR3 protein. The sample gives some 450,000 distinct CDR3 sequences, roughly 18% of which show up once; around a fifth is in the top ten. Sequenced sample: PBMCs or a T cell subset sorted from them (not recorded which). These receptors all come from a man in his late teens or twenties who had mild COVID-19 (a few samples of this study predate the infection). Cell type and time point are not known.

The rearrangement uses TRBV7-2 and TRBJ2-3; no definite D call. This CDR3 comprises 13 residues. The germline V and J ends were trimmed by 3 bases and 4 bases, with 8 bases remaining between them. CDR1 is SGHTA, CDR2 FQGNSA, per germline. CDR3 sequence: CASSFQLADTQYF. The CDR3 DNA reads as TGTGCCAGCAGCTTCCAGCTGGCAGATACGCAGTATTTT.

This clonotype was counted between two and nine times. J is TRBJ1-5 and V is TRBV19; 8 nucleotides line up with TRBD1. Germline CDR1 is LNHDA and CDR2 is SQIVND (reference sequence). CDR3 size: 15 residues. V lost 5 bases and J lost 0; bases outside the gene matches: 3. CDR3 residues: CASSADRDSNQPQHF. The DNA for the CDR3 is TGTGCCAGTAGTGCGGACAGGGATAGCAATCAGCCCCAGCATTTT. Full variable domain (rest looked up from reference TRBV19 and TRBJ1-5): DGGITQSPKYLFRKEGQNVTLSCEQNLNHDAMYWYRQDPGQGLRLIYYSQIVNDFQKGDIAEGYSVSREKKESFPLTVTSAQKNPTAFYLCASSADRDSNQPQHFGDGTRLSIL.

The chain carries TRBV12-3 or TRBV12-4 and TRBJ1-2; 8 bases match TRBD1. V shed 6 bases, J shed 2 bases, and the junction held 5 bases outside the gene matches. This CDR3 is 14 amino acids long. The CDR3 DNA follows: TGTGCCAGCAGAAGGACAGGGCAAAACTATGGCTACACCTTC. Encoded protein: CASRRTGQNYGYTF.

This clonotype was recorded a few times. The chain has TRBV7-6 and TRBJ2-2; D may be TRBD1 (6 bases). Germline V gene data show CDR1 as SGHVS and CDR2 as FNYEAQ. The CDR3 totals 17 residues. V lost 5 bases and J 0 bases, leaving 16 bases between the germline ends. In nucleotides, the CDR3 is TGTGCCAGCAGCCGACTGGGCGCAGGGGCGAACACCGGGGAGCTGTTTTTT. It translates to CASSRLGAGANTGELFF. Filled out from reference TRBV7-6 and TRBJ2-2, the complete variable domain reads GAGVSQSPRYKVTKRGQDVALRCDPISGHVSLYWYRQALGQGPEFLTYFNYEAQQDKSGLPNDRFSAERPEGSISTLTIQRTEQRDSAMYRCASSRLGAGANTGELFFGEGSRLTVL.

The sample holds a few counts of this clonotype. The gene calls are TRBV25-1 and TRBJ1-6; 7 bases map to TRBD1. CDR1 and CDR2 (germline): MGHDK, SYGVNS. Trimming cost V 2 bases and J 10 bases; bases outside gene matches: 8. CDR3 length equals 15 residues. The DNA for the CDR3 is TGTGCCAGCAGTGAACGAACAGGGGTTTGGTCACCCCTCCACTTT. It codes for CASSERTGVWSPLHF.

The rearrangement uses TRBV20-1 and TRBJ2-3; 7 nucleotides line up with TRBD1. This CDR3 contains 16 residues. Germline assignment: CDR1 DFQATT and CDR2 SNEGSKA (reference sequence). The CDR3 here is CSGWEPTGDSTDTQYF. The CDR3 DNA is TGCAGCGGGTGGGAACCTACAGGGGACAGCACAGATACGCAGTATTTT.

This chain connects TRBV10-3 to TRBJ1-1, with D hard to call. The CDR3 is 13 amino acids. Between the trimmed V and J ends, which lost 10 bases and 4 bases, there was a span of 16 bases. CDR1 is ENHRY and CDR2 is SYGVKD in the germline V gene. CDR3 amino acids: CATTQSLGTEAFF. As DNA, the CDR3 is TGTGCCACCACGCAAAGCCTCGGCACTGAAGCTTTCTTT.

This clonotype was observed a few times. The chain uses TRBV7-2 and TRBJ1-2; 8 bases agree with TRBD1. Losses at the gene ends were 2 bases for V and 5 bases for J; bases not matched to a gene: 7. This CDR3 is built from 15 residues. The germline V gene has CDR1 SGHTA and CDR2 FQGNSA. The CDR3 loop is CASSLLRGLEYGYTF. In nucleotides, the CDR3 is TGTGCCAGCAGCTTACTCAGGGGGCTAGAATATGGCTACACCTTC.

This clonotype was found a few times. This chain uses TRBV6-6 with TRBJ2-3; D could derive from TRBD1 or TRBD2 (6 bases each). This CDR3 has 16 amino acids. The V and J ends lost 1 base and 0 bases respectively, with 11 bases between them. The germline V gene encodes CDR1 MNHNY and CDR2 SVGAGI (reference sequence). The CDR3 bases are TGTGCCAGCAGTTACTTCGGGGGCGTGAGCACAGATACGCAGTATTTT. Translation: CASSYFGGVSTDTQYF.

The genes are TRBV6-1 and TRBJ2-7; the match to TRBD1 covers 10 bases. The CDR3 totals 14 residues. V trimming: 6 bases; J trimming: 6 bases; junction bases outside the gene matches: 8. In germline, CDR1 is MNHNS, CDR2 SASEGT. The CDR3 region has the DNA TGTGCCAGCAGCTCCCGGACAGGGGGAAGCGAGCAGTACTTC. It encodes CASSSRTGGSEQYF.

This clonotype was detected ten times or more. The V gene is TRBV5-1, the J gene TRBJ2-3, with TRBD2 matching over 8 bases. Germline V CDR1 and CDR2: SGHRS, YFSETQ. Losses at the gene ends were 1 base for V and 1 base for J; bases not matched to a gene: 2. The CDR3 covers 15 residues. The CDR3 loop reads CASSLQRGRTDTQYF. The DNA for the CDR3 is TGCGCCAGCAGCTTGCAGCGGGGGCGCACAGATACGCAGTATTTT.

This clonotype was seen a few times. The chain has TRBV19 and TRBJ2-2; D is unclear. V lost 5 bases to trimming and J lost 4 bases, with 11 bases between them. CDR3 length: 14 amino acids. Germline CDR1 and CDR2: LNHDA and SQIVND (reference sequence). The CDR3 loop is CASSSGPSTGELFF. As DNA, the CDR3 is TGTGCCAGTAGTTCCGGGCCGAGCACCGGGGAGCTGTTTTTT.

The chain joins TRBV6-6 to TRBJ2-1; D assignment may be TRBD1 or TRBD2 (7 bases each). The CDR3 spans 15 residues. Germline-derived CDR1 and CDR2 are MNHNY and SVGAGI (reference sequence). The V and J ends lost 2 bases and 9 bases respectively, with 17 bases between them. The CDR3 DNA reads as TGTGCCAGCAGTTACGCAGGGGGGGCCTCCAGTGAGCAGTTCTTC. It encodes CASSYAGGASSEQFF.

The rearrangement uses TRBV7-9 and TRBJ2-5; the match to TRBD1 covers 8 bases. Germline V gene sequence: CDR1 SEHNR, CDR2 FQNEAQ (reference sequence). This CDR3 has 14 amino acids. V was clipped by 6 bases and J by 4 bases; unmatched bases: 7. The CDR3 DNA reads as TGTGCCAGCAGGATCACACAGGGGGGAGAGACCCAGTACTTC. It translates to CASRITQGGETQYF.

This clonotype was recorded many times. The chain is built from TRBV7-9 and TRBJ2-1; 8 bases agree with TRBD2. The CDR3 contains 15 residues. Germline loops: CDR1 SEHNR, CDR2 FQNEAQ (reference sequence). V gave up 3 bases and J gave up 2 bases; unmatched junction bases: 3. The CDR3 region has the DNA TGTGCCAGCAGCTTCGCGGGGGGACCCTACAATGAGCAGTTCTTC. Encoded protein: CASSFAGGPYNEQFF. Complete variable domain (other parts from reference TRBV7-9 and TRBJ2-1): DTGVSQNPRHKITKRGQNVTFRCDPISEHNRLYWYRQTLGQGPEFLTYFQNEAQLEKSRLLSDRFSAERPKGSFSTLEIQRTEQGDSAMYLCASSFAGGPYNEQFFGPGTRLTVL.

This clonotype was found a few times. The genes are TRBV20-1 and TRBJ1-2, with D possibly matching TRBD1 (5 bases). Looked up from germline, CDR1 is DFQATT and CDR2 is SNEGSKA (reference sequence). Between the trimmed V and J ends, which lost 0 bases and 2 bases, there was a span of 10 bases. The length of the CDR3 is 14 residues. The CDR3 region is CSARDRRGNYGYTF. DNA for the CDR3: TGCAGTGCTAGAGATAGGAGGGGAAACTATGGCTACACCTTC.

The CDR3 coding sequence is TGTGCCAGCAGCTCGATTAACGGGGTCCCTGAAGCTTTCTTT. Translation: CASSSINGVPEAFF. This rearrangement joins TRBV7-8 to TRBJ1-1; no clear D. Germline V CDR1 and CDR2: SGHVS, FQNEAQ. CDR3 size: 14 residues. The V and J ends lost 4 bases and 6 bases respectively, with 15 bases between them.

The chain couples TRBV3-1 to TRBJ1-1, with D hard to call. Trimming removed 1 base at V and 11 bases at J, with 11 bases between. This CDR3 has 12 amino acids. Per germline, CDR1 LGHDT and CDR2 YNNKEL (reference sequence). The chain's CDR3 is CASSQVAEEAFF. The DNA for the CDR3 is TGTGCCAGCAGCCAAGTAGCTGAGGAGGCTTTCTTT.

This clonotype was seen only a few times. CDR3 sequence reads: CASSLAGEGSNTQYF. The CDR3 bases are TGTGCCAGCAGCTTAGCTGGTGAGGGGTCGAATACGCAGTATTTT. This chain connects TRBV7-9 to TRBJ2-3; perhaps D is TRBD1 or TRBD2 (5 bases each). V was clipped by 0 bases and J by 7 bases, with 14 bases between them. Germline V gives CDR1 SEHNR, CDR2 FQNEAQ (reference sequence). The CDR3 spans 15 residues.

This clonotype turned up a few times. CDR3: CASSYRHRNTEAFF. DNA for the CDR3: TGTGCCAGCAGTTACCGGCACAGGAACACTGAAGCTTTCTTT. This chain joins TRBV6-5 and TRBJ1-1; the D is unclear. Trimming stripped 2 bases from V and 1 base from J, with 8 bases between. Germline V gene lookup returns CDR1 MNHEY and CDR2 SVGAGI. The CDR3 extends over 14 amino acids.

A few counts support this clonotype. The chain carries TRBV29-1 and TRBJ1-4; D is unresolved. Deletions cut 4 bases from V and 5 bases from J, with 11 bases between. The CDR3 spans 13 residues. Germline V gene lookup returns CDR1 SQVTM and CDR2 ANQGSEA. The CDR3 loop is CSVVWQINEKLFF. The DNA for the CDR3 is TGCAGCGTTGTCTGGCAGATAAATGAAAAACTGTTTTTT.

This chain joins TRBV29-1 and TRBJ2-7, with D possibly matching TRBD2 (7 bases). From germline, CDR1 is SQVTM and CDR2 ANQGSEA. There are 13 residues in the CDR3. With 7 bases removed from V and 2 bases from J, the gap between germline ends came to 15 bases. Here the CDR3 reads CSASGGGPYEQYF. The CDR3, as DNA: TGCAGCGCAAGTGGCGGGGGCCCCTACGAGCAGTACTTC.

This clonotype was recorded many times. The chain employs TRBV5-1 and TRBJ2-1; D is unclear. The V gene's germline CDR1 is SGHRS and CDR2 YFSETQ. The length of the CDR3 is 13 residues. Trimming removed 5 bases at V and 0 bases at J, with 6 bases between. CDR3: CASSRDSYNEQFF. The DNA of the CDR3 is TGCGCCAGCAGTAGGGACTCCTACAATGAGCAGTTCTTC. Combining the CDR3 with reference TRBV5-1 and TRBJ2-1 gives the whole variable domain KAGVTQTPRYLIKTRGQQVTLSCSPISGHRSVSWYQQTPGQGLQFLFEYFSETQRNKGNFPGRFSGRQFSNSRSEMNVSTLELGDSALYLCASSRDSYNEQFFGPGTRLTVL.

This clonotype was counted between two and nine times. The chain uses TRBV4-1 and TRBJ1-6; D remains unclear. Germline CDR1 and CDR2: MGHRA and YSYEKL. Deletions cut 1 base from V and 11 bases from J, with 9 bases between. The CDR3 is made up of 13 amino acids. The DNA of the CDR3 is TGCGCCAGCAGCCAAGTTGGACGGACACCCCTCCACTTT. It encodes CASSQVGRTPLHF.

The table lists this clonotype with many counts. This chain joins TRBV7-2 and TRBJ1-2; D uncertain. This CDR3 is 12 amino acids long. V was shortened by 5 bases and J by 4 bases, with 8 bases between the two germline ends. CDR1 and CDR2 from the germline V gene are SGHTA and FQGNSA. The CDR3 protein is CASSPTPYGYTF. CDR3 in DNA: TGTGCCAGCAGCCCGACCCCCTATGGCTACACCTTC.

This clonotype has only a few counts. It may be a read error: a sequence one base away is much more abundant. The chain links TRBV12-3 or TRBV12-4 to TRBJ1-1; 8 bases align to TRBD1. With V trimmed by 7 bases and J by 4 bases, 5 bases remained unmatched. This CDR3 has 13 amino acids. The CDR3 DNA sequence: TGTGCCAGCACCGGACAGGGAGGCACTGAAGCTTTCTTT. It yields the protein CASTGQGGTEAFF.